The table lists the clone carrying this T cell receptor beta chain with a few counts. Antigen specificity is unknown. CDR1 and CDR2 (germline): DFQATT, SNEGSKA (reference sequence). Trimming stripped 6 bases from V and 0 bases from J, with 12 bases between. CDR3 length equals 13 residues. The data belong to a study of blood T cells in healthy people across ages. Overall study results and limits: A strong correlation was found between TCR beta diversity and the percentage of naive T cells. Unknown donor CMV status possibly confounded expanded clonotype changes.

About 10 milliliters of peripheral blood were drawn from each donor. Whenever a sample was processed, at least 7 million PBMCs were isolated. It was with a sample-barcoded 5' primer and a J-beta primer mix that a second PCR of roughly 7 to 12 cycles was run. Each CDR3 protein is one row after TCRdb ran MiXCR on the 5' RACE reads. The sample includes approximately 1,100,000 distinct CDR3 sequences, less than 50% of them seen just once. The V and J genes are TRBV20-1 and TRBJ2-7; no clear D. This TCR was sampled from a woman in her sixties in good health. The source material was blood. DNA for the CDR3: TGCAGTGCAAAAGACGGATACTCCTACGAGCAGTACTTC. Its translation: CSAKDGYSYEQYF.